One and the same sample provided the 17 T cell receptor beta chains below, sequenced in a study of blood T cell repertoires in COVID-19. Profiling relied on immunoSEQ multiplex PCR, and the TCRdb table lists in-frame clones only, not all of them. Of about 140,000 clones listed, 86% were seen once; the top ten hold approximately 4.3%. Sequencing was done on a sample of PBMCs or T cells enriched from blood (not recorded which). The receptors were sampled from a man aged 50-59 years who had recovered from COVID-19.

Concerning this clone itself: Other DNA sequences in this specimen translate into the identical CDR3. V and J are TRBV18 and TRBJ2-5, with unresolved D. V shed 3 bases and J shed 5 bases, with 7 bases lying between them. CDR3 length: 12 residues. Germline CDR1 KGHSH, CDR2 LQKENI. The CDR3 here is CASSPLRETQYF. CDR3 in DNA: TGTGCCAGCTCACCCCTGAGGGAGACCCAGTACTTC.

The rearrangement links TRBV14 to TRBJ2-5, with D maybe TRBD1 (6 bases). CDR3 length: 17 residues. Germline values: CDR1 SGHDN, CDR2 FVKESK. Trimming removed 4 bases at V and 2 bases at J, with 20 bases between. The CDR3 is CASSPGHALAAQETQYF. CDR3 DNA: TGTGCCAGCAGCCCGGGACATGCGCTCGCGGCTCAAGAGACCCAGTACTTC.

CDR3 protein: CASSSLAGVVEQYF. As DNA, the CDR3 is TGTGCCAGCAGTTCACTAGCGGGAGTGGTCGAGCAGTACTTC. This chain joins TRBV3-1 (or the pseudogene TRBV3-2) and TRBJ2-7, with 11 bases fitting TRBD2. The CDR3 sequence is 14 residues long. The V and J ends lost 6 bases and 6 bases, in that order; junction bases with no gene match: 7. Germline CDR1 LGHDT, CDR2 YNNKEL (reference sequence).

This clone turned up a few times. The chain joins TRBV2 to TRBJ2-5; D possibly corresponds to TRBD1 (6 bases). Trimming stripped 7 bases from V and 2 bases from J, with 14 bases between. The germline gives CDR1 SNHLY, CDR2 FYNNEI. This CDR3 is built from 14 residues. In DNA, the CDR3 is TGTGCCAGCATACAGGGTCCCTTACAAGAGACCCAGTACTTC. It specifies CASIQGPLQETQYF.

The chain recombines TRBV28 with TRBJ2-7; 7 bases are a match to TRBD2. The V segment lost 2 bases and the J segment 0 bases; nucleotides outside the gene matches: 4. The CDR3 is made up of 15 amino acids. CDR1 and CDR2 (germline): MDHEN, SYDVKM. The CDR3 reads CASSLAGGSSYEQYF. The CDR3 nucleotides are TGTGCCAGCAGTTTAGCCGGGGGGAGCTCCTACGAGCAGTACTTC.

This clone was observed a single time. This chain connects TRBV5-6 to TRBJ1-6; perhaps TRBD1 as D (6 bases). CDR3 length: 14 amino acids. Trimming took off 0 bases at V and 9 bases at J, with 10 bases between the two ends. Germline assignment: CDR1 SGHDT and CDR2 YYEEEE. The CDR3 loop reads CASSLVQGSSPLHF. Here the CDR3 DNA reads TGTGCCAGCAGCTTGGTCCAGGGGAGTTCACCCCTCCACTTT. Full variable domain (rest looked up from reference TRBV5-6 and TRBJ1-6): DAGVTQSPTHLIKTRGQQVTLRCSPKSGHDTVSWYQQALGQGPQFIFQYYEEEERQRGNFPDRFSGHQFPNYSSELNVNALLLGDSALYLCASSLVQGSSPLHFGNGTRLTVT.

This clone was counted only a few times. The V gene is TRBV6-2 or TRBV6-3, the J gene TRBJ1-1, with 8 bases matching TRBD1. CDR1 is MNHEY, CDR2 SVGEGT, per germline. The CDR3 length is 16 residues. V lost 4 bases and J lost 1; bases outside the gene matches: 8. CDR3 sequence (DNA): TGTGCCAGCAGTTTTTCCCCGGGACAGGAGAACACTGAAGCTTTCTTT. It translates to CASSFSPGQENTEAFF.

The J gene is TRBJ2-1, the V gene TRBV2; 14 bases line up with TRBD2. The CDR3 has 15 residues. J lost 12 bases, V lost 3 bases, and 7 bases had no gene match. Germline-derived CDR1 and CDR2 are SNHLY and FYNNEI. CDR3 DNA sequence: TGTGCCAGCAGTGAGGGACTAGCGGGAGAAGCGGGGCAGTTCTTC. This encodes CASSEGLAGEAGQFF.

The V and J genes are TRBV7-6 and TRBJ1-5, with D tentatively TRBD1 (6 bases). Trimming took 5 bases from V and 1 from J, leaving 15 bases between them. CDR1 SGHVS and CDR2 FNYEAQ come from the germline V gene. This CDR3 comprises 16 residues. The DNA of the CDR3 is TGTGCCAGCAGCCCGAGGAATAGGGGGAGCAATCAGCCCCAGCATTTT. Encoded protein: CASSPRNRGSNQPQHF.

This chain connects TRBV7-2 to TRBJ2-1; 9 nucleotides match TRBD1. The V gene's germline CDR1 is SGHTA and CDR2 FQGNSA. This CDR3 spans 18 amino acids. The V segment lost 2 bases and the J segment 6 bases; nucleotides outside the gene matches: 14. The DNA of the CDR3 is TGTGCCAGCAGCTTACAGGGACAGGGTTTTGCCGGGCTCAATGAGCAGTTCTTC. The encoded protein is CASSLQGQGFAGLNEQFF.

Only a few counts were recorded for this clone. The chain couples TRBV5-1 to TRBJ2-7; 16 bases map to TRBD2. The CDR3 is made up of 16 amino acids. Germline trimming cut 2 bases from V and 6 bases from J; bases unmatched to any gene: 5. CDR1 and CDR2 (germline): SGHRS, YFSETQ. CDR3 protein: CASSLGTSGRVREQYF. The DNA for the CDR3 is TGCGCCAGCAGCTTAGGGACTAGCGGGAGGGTCCGCGAGCAGTACTTC.

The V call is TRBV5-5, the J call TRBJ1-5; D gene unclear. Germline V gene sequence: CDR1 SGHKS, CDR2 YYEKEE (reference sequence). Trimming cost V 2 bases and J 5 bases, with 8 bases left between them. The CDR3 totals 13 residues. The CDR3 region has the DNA TGTGCCAGCAGCTTCCTCGAGGATCAGCCCCAGCATTTT. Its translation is CASSFLEDQPQHF.

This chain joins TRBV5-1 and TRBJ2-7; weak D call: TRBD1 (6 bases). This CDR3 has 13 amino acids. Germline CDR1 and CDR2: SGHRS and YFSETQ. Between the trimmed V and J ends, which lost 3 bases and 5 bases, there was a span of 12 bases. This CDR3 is CASSSVQGNEQYF. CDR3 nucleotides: TGCGCCAGCAGCTCGGTACAGGGCAACGAGCAGTACTTC.

In nucleotides, the CDR3 is TGTGCCAGCGGGATGACAGGGGTTTACAATCAGCCCCAGCATTTT. The encoded protein is CASGMTGVYNQPQHF. The V and J genes are TRBV28 and TRBJ1-5; 8 nucleotides match TRBD1. The CDR3 has 15 amino acids. J lost 3 bases, V lost 8 bases, and 9 bases had no gene match. Germline V gene lookup returns CDR1 MDHEN and CDR2 SYDVKM.

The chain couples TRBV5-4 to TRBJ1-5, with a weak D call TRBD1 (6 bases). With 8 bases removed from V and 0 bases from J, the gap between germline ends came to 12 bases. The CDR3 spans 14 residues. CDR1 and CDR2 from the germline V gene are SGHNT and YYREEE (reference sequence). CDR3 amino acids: CARGEGDSNQPQHF. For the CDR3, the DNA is TGTGCCAGAGGGGAGGGGGATAGCAATCAGCCCCAGCATTTT.

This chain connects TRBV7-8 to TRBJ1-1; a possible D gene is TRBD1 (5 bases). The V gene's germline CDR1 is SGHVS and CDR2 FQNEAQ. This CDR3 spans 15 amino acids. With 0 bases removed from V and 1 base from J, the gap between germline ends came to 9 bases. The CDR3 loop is CASSLAGGRNTEAFF. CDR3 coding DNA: TGTGCCAGCAGCTTAGCGGGGGGAAGGAACACTGAAGCTTTCTTT.

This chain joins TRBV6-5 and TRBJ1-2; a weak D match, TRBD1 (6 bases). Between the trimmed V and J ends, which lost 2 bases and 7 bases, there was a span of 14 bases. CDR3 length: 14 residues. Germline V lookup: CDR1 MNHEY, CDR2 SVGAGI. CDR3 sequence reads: CASSYVGGRGGYTF. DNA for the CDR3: TGTGCCAGCAGTTACGTTGGGGGCCGCGGTGGCTACACCTTC.